This T cell receptor beta chain came from a study of T-cell memory formation after mild COVID-19. Study context: The study found TCR clusters largely donor specific.

Trimming shortened V by 1 base and J by 2 bases, and 16 bases separated the two germline ends. The V gene's germline CDR1 is SGHDT and CDR2 YYEEEE. The CDR3 runs to 17 residues. A single record per CDR3 protein comes from TCRdb applying MiXCR to the 5' RACE reads. The sample includes 550,000 to 600,000 distinct CDR3 sequences, roughly 20% of them seen just once. This clonotype occurred a few times. The sequencing sample was made of PBMCs or a T cell subset sorted from them (not recorded which). This TCR was recovered from an adult woman who had mild COVID-19 (a few samples of this study predate the infection). Cell type and time point are not known. The gene calls are TRBV5-6 and TRBJ2-1; possibly TRBD2 for D (5 bases). The CDR3 loop is CASSLFGVAITYNEQFF. The CDR3 DNA reads TGTGCCAGCAGCTTGTTTGGTGTAGCGATAACCTACAATGAGCAGTTCTTC.